This T cell receptor beta chain comes out of a study of cytomegalovirus exposure and HLA in healthy donors (dated by TCRdb to about 2017). As for the study more broadly: An earlier analysis of several hundred of the donors reported 250 to 300 Gb of sequence data and more than 90 million unique TCR beta sequences from 150 million to 200 million T cells. An early release covering just under 650 HLA-typed donors comprised 300 to 350 gigabases of sequencing data and tens of millions of unique TCR sequences. The genetic ancestry cluster associated with self-reported Caucasian donors included 81% of the 398 genotyped donors. The aim of the study was to test whether cataloging public T cell receptors could identify signatures of past pathogen exposure. The study profiled the T cell repertoires of under 700 subjects by immunosequencing and related them to cytomegalovirus serostatus. A separate validation cohort of 90 to 150 different subjects was used in addition to the approximately 640-subject first cohort. To predict cytomegalovirus infection status, the study combined high-throughput TCR immunosequencing, statistical association of individual TCRs with disease status, and machine learning. To study patterns of TCR occurrence, a later analysis re-analyzed previously published TCR beta repertoires from around 670 donors and added high-resolution HLA genotyping. Rather than drawing on any new phenotypic data, the later analysis identified candidate immune exposures from TCR beta sequences and the way those sequences occurred across donors. In an earlier analysis of 587 of the donors, high-throughput TCR beta sequencing was used to judge whether each TCR beta V gene segment behaved as functional or pseudogenic. Donor age, sex, ethnicity and CMV serostatus were compiled alongside the repertoire data. A later genetic analysis used genome-wide SNP genotypes for about 60% of the roughly 700 donors, treating that subset as a discovery cohort. All discovery cohort repertoires had been generated using a single sequencing platform. Both class I and class II loci were covered by HLA typing, at four-digit resolution. The number of donors typed differed by locus, with roughly 620-630 for A, B, C, DRB1 and DQB1, around 560 for DQA1, about 610 for DPA1, and some 450 for DPB1. Four to six DR-DQ haplotypes were handled as single units for association and clustering, since linkage in the cohort was strong. Among almost 400 genotyped donors of the cohort, an average of around 240,000 unique TCR beta nucleotide sequences were sequenced per donor, roughly 20% of them non-productive. Broad study findings and their caveats: Sequencing depth was assumed to be roughly uniform across donors in the presence/absence analyses, though that assumption may not hold. Most TCR sequences were observed very rarely across donors, whereas some public TCRs were present in many individuals. CMV serostatus was the only immune exposure information available for the cohort. An earlier analysis of around 600 of the donors showed that most TCR beta V segments appeared in productive rearrangements either about 87% or about 30% of the time, which broadly matched IMGT annotations. A further reported finding was that TCR beta sequences accurately predicted the HLA-A and HLA-B alleles for most subjects in the first cohort. In a later analysis, the rate of TCR association differed among HLA loci, with DRB1 alleles having the most associated TCRs and HLA-C alleles having the fewest. Several of the top co-occurrence clusters appeared to be linked to parvovirus B19, influenza, CMV and Epstein-Barr virus, according to a later analysis. Specific HLA alleles were associated with 15,000 to 20,000 TCR beta sequences at a false discovery rate of 0.05 in a later analysis. A cluster of highly shared sequence variants was judged likely to represent a technical artifact of the sequencing pipeline. Cytomegalovirus status was reported to be diagnosed by the classifier with high specificity and sensitivity in both the original and validation cohorts. A few of the identified cytomegalovirus-associated TCR beta chains were confirmed in vitro to be specific for cytomegalovirus antigens. Because HLA typing was missing for some donors at each locus, association tests included only the typed subset. In a later analysis, most CMV-associated TCR beta chains were found to appear HLA-restricted, with HLA associations seemingly driven largely by CMV exposure. Linkage disequilibrium might explain the correlated functional status among segregating V segments, but an unknown experimental factor could not be ruled out. An association between a missense DCLRE1C variant and V-gene and J-gene trimming of TCR beta chains was found in a later genetic analysis and replicated in an independent cohort. In this cohort, only TCR beta chains were sequenced, and detectable features were limited by the absence of alpha or paired-chain data. Compared with equally common non-associated chains, HLA-associated TCR beta chains in a later analysis were more clonally expanded and had lower generation probabilities. Strong co-occurrence of HLA alleles, especially DR and DQ, made assigning TCR associations to individual alleles difficult. It was suggested by the authors that the approach could potentially be generalized to other disease states and immunological phenotypes. In a later genetic analysis, fewer N-insertions in productive TCRs were reported among donors in an Asian-associated ancestry cluster than the approximately 670-donor mean. The study gave a list of roughly 150 TCR beta chains associated with cytomegalovirus. The 87-base-pair reads could not distinguish some IMGT-functional V segments, including TRBV6-2 and TRBV6-3, so those segments were excluded. Over 15 rarely observed V segments, including chromosome 9 orphons, were excluded from the earlier analysis of almost 600 of the donors because counts were too low.

This clone was detected only a few times. Its antigen remains unidentified. No base-level quality is on record; no much larger clone is a single base apart. Libraries were constructed by the immunoSEQ multiplex PCR assay. For the multiplex PCR, a mixture combining 60 forward primers for TCR Vbeta segments and 13 reverse primers for TCR Jbeta segments was used. A multiplex PCR assay on genomic DNA amplified the CDR3 region of rearranged TCR beta genes. The Illumina HiSeq System was used to sequence the amplified TCR beta libraries as 87-base-pair reads. Turning to the authors' computational methods: A later analysis counted tens of millions of unique TCR beta chains across the approximately 700 repertoires, and roughly 9.9 million of these chains were shared by at least two donors. Raw reads were error-corrected and collapsed into unique sequences by a nearest-neighbor algorithm in which closely related sequences were merged to remove PCR and sequencing errors. To assign V, D and J gene segments, CDR3 sequences were aligned to IMGT reference sequences. For a sequence to be retained, at least a six-nucleotide match to both a V gene segment and a J gene segment was required. A rearrangement was called productive if the CDR3 had no stop codons and remained in frame with V and J, and every other rearrangement was called non-productive. CDR3 was defined by IMGT convention, running from the second conserved V-encoded cysteine to the conserved J-encoded phenylalanine. In an earlier analysis of around 570 of the donors, sequences lacking an unambiguous match to a single V gene segment were excluded. An earlier analysis of some 500 of the donors classified V segments as functional when productive rearrangements were above 56.7% and as segregating when the standard deviation between donors was above 5%. A statistical classification framework was built for diagnosing cytomegalovirus status from the catalog of TCR beta chain sequences. V and J gene assignment, in a later analysis, came from comparing TCR nucleotide sequences with IMGT/GENE-DB human TR gene sequences. Using the TCRdist pipeline, a later analysis assigned CDR3 sequences along with most-parsimonious VDJ recombination scenarios. In a later analysis, each TCR beta chain was defined by its CDR3 amino acid sequence together with its V-gene family, and reads without a unique V-gene family were excluded. In a later analysis, a few hundred highly shared, low-generation-probability nucleotide sequences were removed to address suspected cross-contamination and a sequencing artifact. For each public chain, a later analysis derived a clonal expansion index from normalized ranks of inferred template counts within each repertoire. In a later analysis, generation probabilities were computed using a VDJ recombination model fitted to out-of-frame rearrangements, and the results were checked against IGoR. A later analysis scored TCR-TCR, TCR-HLA and TCR-CMV co-occurrence with hypergeometric tests, applying a repertoire-size bias correction to TCR pairs. False discovery rates were estimated in a later analysis by permuting HLA or CMV assignments 20 times. A later analysis grouped co-occurring TCRs with DBSCAN, adding TCRdist sequence similarity when clustering within HLA-allele-positive subsets. Repertoires with fewer than 30,000 or more than 120,000 public chains, plus five repertoires with anomalous nucleotide sharing, were excluded from co-occurrence clustering. TCRdb's version of the immuneACCESS table is confined to in-frame rearrangements and falls short of the full clone set. An unresolved V gene accounts for under half of the shortfall where checked; the remainder is of unknown origin. The V and J calls and the clone size are those of that table, but D and trimming were determined from the DNA. The sample has more than 85,000 clones on record, more than 65% of them singletons. Together, the top ten hold about 6.8% of the sample.

The cohort consisted of hundreds of healthy bone marrow donors. At the time of sampling, every cohort member was nominally healthy, though immune exposures that went unrecorded were likely present. The donor tested CMV seropositive and was one of the 289 seropositive cohort members. Every donor gave a peripheral blood sample, and the peripheral blood mononuclear cells from that sample were used for TCR beta sequencing. The Qiagen DNeasy Blood Extraction Kit was used to extract genomic DNA from the blood cell samples. CDR1 SGHDT and CDR2 YYEEEE were looked up in the germline V gene. V and J lose 0 bases and 2 bases, and a span of 11 bases separates them. The CDR3 starts with the cysteine, ends with the phenylalanine, and has 16 residues. Of all the DNA, just the CDR3 is kept, 48 bases in frame from base 1.

The clonotype comes from a man between 25 and 39 years old in good health and CMV-seropositive. The V gene is TRBV5-6 and the J gene is TRBJ2-2, with a tentative D gene TRBD2 over 7 matching bases. Material: PBMCs. The CDR3 corresponds to CASSLDSGGNTGELFF. The DNA sequence is as follows: TGTGCCAGCAGCTTGGACTCGGGGGGCAACACCGGGGAGCTGTTTTTT.